These T cell receptor beta chains were read from a single sample in a study of patients and donors after allogeneic stem cell transplantation. TCRdb passed the RT-PCR reads through MiXCR, listing each CDR3 protein once. The repertoire consists of over 150,000 distinct CDR3 sequences, with around 41% occurring once and the leading ten covering 33%. Sequences were obtained from blood, either unsorted or a sorted T cell fraction (not recorded which). The source of these receptors is a human donor who was either an allogeneic HSCT recipient or a stem cell or donor lymphocyte infusion donor (not recorded which). It is not recorded whose cells these are; they may come from a transplant donor. The CDR3 runs from the conserved cysteine through the conserved F or W. D genes are given only for firm matches. A clone size is listed for some rows: how often the clone was seen (once, few, many), or a class if it is expanded.

.,TRBV6-5,TRBJ2-7,.,CASSYSKDVGASYEQYF,TGTGCCAGCAGTTACTCGAAGGATGTAGGGGCCTCCTACGAGCAGTACTTC
.,TRBV14,TRBJ1-1,.,CASSQVSRRAFF,TGTGCCAGCAGCCAAGTCTCGAGAAGAGCTTTCTTT
.,TRBV2,TRBJ1-2,.,CASSETDFYGYTF,TGTGCCAGCAGCGAAACAGATTTCTATGGCTACACCTTC
.,TRBV27,TRBJ1-1,few,CASSWGKSTEAFF,TGTGCCAGCAGCTGGGGGAAGTCCACTGAAGCTTTCTTT
.,TRBV15,TRBJ2-7,few,CATSRNLLTYEQYF,TGTGCCACCAGCAGAAACCTTCTTACCTACGAGCAGTACTTC
TRBD1,TRBV6-1,TRBJ1-5,few,CASSERQGWGYSNQPQHF,TGTGCCAGCAGTGAGAGACAGGGATGGGGGTATAGCAATCAGCCCCAGCATTTT
TRBD1,TRBV28,TRBJ1-5,.,CASLTGNQPQHF,TGTGCCAGCCTGACAGGGAATCAGCCCCAGCATTTT
.,TRBV4-3,TRBJ2-7,.,CASSQDGGQPYEQYF,TGCGCCAGCAGCCAAGACGGGGGACAACCCTACGAGCAGTACTTC
.,TRBV6-5,TRBJ2-5,few,CASRRSETQYF,TGTGCCAGCAGACGGAGCGAGACCCAGTACTTC
TRBD1,TRBV6-5,TRBJ1-6,few,CASSYFGTGQNSPLHF,TGTGCCAGCAGTTACTTCGGGACAGGCCAAAATTCACCCCTCCACTTT
TRBD2,TRBV6-5,TRBJ2-1,few,CASSSSRTSGRYNEQFF,TGTGCCAGCAGTTCGTCAAGGACTAGCGGGAGGTACAATGAGCAGTTCTTC
.,TRBV25-1,TRBJ2-5,.,CASSEVQTGLQTQYF,TGTGCCAGCAGTGAAGTCCAGACAGGATTACAGACCCAGTACTTC
.,TRBV7-2,TRBJ1-2,.,CASSWGDIRANYGYTF,TGTGCCAGCAGCTGGGGGGACATTCGAGCTAACTATGGCTACACCTTC
TRBD2,TRBV6-5,TRBJ2-1,once,CASSRLGVIIAGEQFF,TGTGCCAGCAGCCGCCTGGGAGTGATTATAGCGGGAGAGCAGTTCTTC
.,TRBV30,TRBJ1-1,.,CAWSVQGRMNTEAFF,TGTGCCTGGAGTGTACAAGGCCGCATGAACACTGAAGCTTTCTTT
TRBD2,TRBV5-1,TRBJ2-1,.,CASSSLAGEQFF,TGCGCCAGCAGCTCACTAGCGGGTGAGCAGTTCTTC
.,TRBV7-2,TRBJ2-5,.,CASSLVGDQETQYF,TGTGCCAGCAGCTTAGTTGGGGATCAAGAGACCCAGTACTTC
.,TRBV12-3/TRBV12-4,TRBJ1-3,.,CASSLLQDSGNTIYF,TGTGCCAGCAGCCTTTTACAGGACTCTGGAAACACCATATATTTT
.,TRBV7-9,TRBJ1-4,.,CASSLVLATNEKLFF,TGTGCCAGCAGCTTAGTCCTTGCAACTAATGAAAAACTGTTTTTT
.,TRBV29-1,TRBJ1-1,few,CSVRDSSGEAFF,TGCAGCGTCCGCGATTCTTCAGGGGAAGCTTTCTTT
.,TRBV30,TRBJ1-1,once,CAWSGQRIAFF,TGTGCCTGGAGCGGACAGCGTATCGCTTTCTTT
TRBD2,TRBV11-3,TRBJ2-7,few,CASSLCSGQTYEQYF,TGTGCCAGCAGCCTTTGTAGCGGGCAGACCTACGAGCAGTACTTC
.,TRBV6-5,TRBJ1-3,.,CASSYRGTIYF,TGTGCCAGCAGTTACCGGGGGACCATATATTTT
TRBD1,TRBV28,TRBJ1-4,few,CASSLQGALSPIEEKLFF,TGTGCCAGCAGTTTACAGGGGGCCCTCTCCCCTATCGAGGAAAAACTGTTTTTT
TRBD1,TRBV4-3,TRBJ1-2,.,CASSPTDRADGYTF,TGCGCCAGCAGCCCGACGGACAGGGCAGATGGCTACACCTTC
.,TRBV10-3,TRBJ2-5,.,CAISDQTPEAQETQYF,TGTGCCATCAGTGACCAGACCCCGGAAGCTCAAGAGACCCAGTACTTC
.,TRBV27,TRBJ1-2,.,CASSSIIGDGYYGYTF,TGTGCCAGCAGTTCCATTATCGGGGACGGATACTATGGCTACACCTTC
.,TRBV28,TRBJ1-2,.,CASGLDTKLYGYTF,TGTGCCAGCGGATTGGACACAAAGCTCTATGGCTACACCTTC
.,TRBV19,TRBJ2-1,.,CASRADEQFF,TGTGCCAGTAGGGCAGATGAGCAGTTCTTC
.,TRBV29-1,TRBJ2-1,.,CSVGEQFF,TGCAGCGTTGGTGAGCAGTTCTTC
.,TRBV5-6,TRBJ2-4,.,CASSFGQNIQYF,TGTGCCAGCAGCTTCGGGCAGAACATTCAGTACTTC
TRBD2,TRBV24-1,TRBJ2-1,.,CATSDSMTSGSYEQFF,TGTGCCACCAGTGATTCGATGACTAGCGGGAGTTATGAGCAGTTCTTC
TRBD1,TRBV4-3,TRBJ1-4,.,CASSHESPGQGSEKLFF,TGCGCCAGCAGCCACGAATCCCCGGGACAGGGTAGTGAAAAACTGTTTTTT
.,TRBV15,TRBJ1-1,.,CATSRTPDTEAFF,TGTGCCACCAGCCGAACTCCGGACACTGAAGCTTTCTTT
TRBD1,TRBV4-2,TRBJ2-5,.,CASSQGGQGVLETQYF,TGTGCCAGCAGCCAAGGGGGACAGGGTGTTTTGGAGACCCAGTACTTC
.,TRBV30,TRBJ1-2,.,CAWSALGGIDGYTF,TGTGCCTGGAGTGCCCTGGGGGGTATCGATGGCTACACCTTC
.,TRBV9,TRBJ2-1,.,CASSVAAHNEQFF,TGTGCCAGCAGCGTGGCGGCTCACAATGAGCAGTTCTTC
.,TRBV19,TRBJ1-5,.,CASSIVNQPQHF,TGTGCCAGTAGTATTGTCAATCAGCCCCAGCATTTT
TRBD2,TRBV10-3,TRBJ2-7,.,CAISVTGGYEQYF,TGTGCCATCAGTGTCACGGGAGGGTACGAGCAGTACTTC
TRBD2,TRBV11-3,TRBJ2-1,.,CASSKPTLAGFPSEQFF,TGTGCCAGCAGCAAGCCCACTCTAGCGGGATTCCCCAGTGAGCAGTTCTTC
TRBD2,TRBV6-5,TRBJ2-7,.,CASSYATSGREEQYF,TGTGCCAGCAGTTACGCGACTAGCGGGAGGGAAGAGCAGTACTTC
TRBD1,TRBV20-1,TRBJ2-7,.,CSAIDRGLSYEQYF,TGCAGTGCTATCGACAGGGGGTTGTCCTACGAGCAGTACTTC
.,TRBV7-2,TRBJ2-5,.,CASSLARGPQETQYF,TGTGCCAGCAGCTTAGCTCGGGGGCCTCAAGAGACCCAGTACTTC
.,TRBV7-9,TRBJ1-3,.,CASSGRNTIYF,TGTGCCAGCAGCGGTCGAAACACCATATATTTT
TRBD1,TRBV15,TRBJ1-1,.,CATSRGTGLNTEAFF,TGTGCCACCAGCAGAGGGACAGGATTGAACACTGAAGCTTTCTTT
.,TRBV6-5,TRBJ2-3,.,CASSSTFTDTQYF,TGTGCCAGCAGTTCGACCTTCACAGATACGCAGTATTTT
.,TRBV4-3,TRBJ2-1,.,CASSQDLGGTPYNEQFF,TGCGCCAGCAGCCAAGATCTGGGCGGGACCCCCTACAATGAGCAGTTCTTC
TRBD2,TRBV12-3/TRBV12-4,TRBJ2-1,.,CASSKRTSGRIHEQFF,TGTGCCAGCAGTAAGAGGACTAGCGGGAGGATCCATGAGCAGTTCTTC
TRBD2,TRBV3-1,TRBJ2-1,.,CASSQGRRTSQDEQFF,TGTGCCAGCAGCCAAGGAAGGAGGACTAGTCAGGATGAGCAGTTCTTC
.,TRBV5-6,TRBJ2-7,few,CASTNGVPSEQYF,TGTGCCAGCACTAACGGGGTCCCTAGCGAGCAGTACTTC
.,TRBV7-9,TRBJ1-2,few,CASSLGDSRATF,TGTGCCAGCAGCTTAGGGGACTCCCGGGCGACCTTC